The TCR beta chain described here comes from a study of blood T cell repertoires in COVID-19 (dated by TCRdb to between 2020 and 2021). For context, the study as a whole: The collaborator samples originated in the United States, Italy and Spain and spanned the acute and convalescent phases of COVID-19. The prospective study material was composed of cDNA or gDNA derived from T cells, B-cell-depleted T cells, or PBMCs. The repertoires were released in a freely available public database meant as a resource for research on the immune response to SARS-CoV-2. Where HLA class I and class II types were available, the types were taken from metadata supplied by the sample provider, not from assay-based typing. Deeply sampled blood TCRbeta repertoires from subjects exposed to, actively infected with, or recovered from COVID-19 were included in the dataset. Nearly every sample came with metadata listing a de-identified subject ID, COVID-19 status, age in years and sex. The samples were drawn from the first 160 participants of the ongoing ImmuneRACE study and from 950 to 1,500 subjects provided by 6 global collaborators.

The paper's findings and limits, for the study overall: The amount of clinical and demographic metadata varied by source and participant and was provided uncurated.

The CDR3 measures 15 amino acids from cysteine to phenylalanine. The only DNA kept is the CDR3, 45 bases in frame from the first base. Based on the germline V gene, the CDR1 and CDR2 sequences are SGHTA and FQGTGA. V loses 5 bases, J loses 7 bases, and the germline ends lie 17 bases apart. Each collaborating institution followed its own protocols to collect whole blood in K2EDTA tubes. For TCRbeta analysis, collaborators shipped samples as frozen whole blood, isolated PBMCs, or DNA extracted from either of those sample types. TCRbeta CDR3 regions were amplified from genomic DNA using the immunoSEQ Assay, a bias-controlled multiplex PCR. Per the authors' processing: Nucleated cell counts per sample were estimated from amplification of reference gene primers within the assay. Sequence reads were collapsed and filtered to measure the absolute abundance of every unique TCRbeta CDR3 rearrangement. For each sample, productive Simpson clonality was calculated as the square root of Simpson's diversity index over productive rearrangements. What TCRdb holds here is the immuneACCESS table cut down to in-frame rearrangements. Part of the clones is not present; checked against another copy, under half of the missing clones reflect an unresolved V gene, and the others are unexplained. V, J and clone size were drawn from that table, and D and trimming were deduced from the DNA. Across this sample there are about 200,000 clones, with around three quarters seen only once. In total, the top ten clones hold approximately 7.2% of the sample.

Details on this clone: There is no known antigen for this receptor. The record has no base qualities; no much larger clone is one base away.

This TCR came from a woman in her 70s with acute or convalescent COVID-19. This chain joins TRBV7-3 to TRBJ2-2; possibly the D gene is TRBD2, per 6 matching bases. Sequenced material: peripheral blood. The CDR3 loop reads CASSPRGTEGGELFF. The sequence in DNA is TGTGCCAGCAGCCCCCGGGGGACGGAGGGCGGGGAGCTGTTTTTT. Reference TRBV7-3 and TRBJ2-2 genes cover what lies past the CDR3, so the full variable domain is GAGVSQTPSNKVTEKGKYVELRCDPISGHTALYWYRQSLGQGPEFLIYFQGTGAADDSGLPNDRFFAVRPEGSVSTLKIQRTERGDSAVYLCASSPRGTEGGELFFGEGSRLTVL.